These 29 T cell receptor beta chains share one sample of origin, sequenced in a study of graft-versus-host responses after intestinal transplantation. Stimulators, around 200,000 irradiated and violet-dye-labeled cells, were plated with around 200,000 CFSE-labeled responder cells. Sequenced by immunoSEQ multiplex PCR; TCRdb stores in-frame clones only, minus some. The sample holds 11,000 to 15,000 clones, about two fifths seen once. The starting material was alloreactive CD8+ T cells from a mixed lymphocyte reaction culture, obtained before intestinal transplant. Subset of the sample: CFSE-low proliferating T cells sorted from roughly six-day pre-transplant mixed lymphocyte reaction (GvH or HvG direction). The receptor source for this set is a human patient who received an intestinal transplant.

In its sample, this clone is medium-sized. The CDR3 reads CASSYSSVYEQYF. The CDR3 nucleotides read TGTGCCAGCAGTTACTCTTCGGTCTACGAGCAGTACTTC. J is TRBJ2-7 and V is TRBV6-5; no reliable D call. V shed 0 bases and J shed 3 bases, with 6 bases lying between them. Germline V CDR1 and CDR2: MNHEY, SVGAGI. This CDR3 region has 13 residues.

The chain carries TRBV6-1 and TRBJ2-1; 12 bases align to TRBD1. V was clipped by 3 bases and J by 6 bases; unmatched bases: 3. Germline loops: CDR1 MNHNS, CDR2 SASEGT. The CDR3 covers 15 residues. CDR3 nucleotide sequence: TGTGCCAGCAGTGACCCGGGACAGGGGGCCAATGAGCAGTTCTTC. This translates into CASSDPGQGANEQFF.

This clone was seen only a few times. This chain joins TRBV6-1 and TRBJ2-1; D gene unclear. Germline CDR1 is MNHNS and CDR2 is SASEGT. The CDR3 has 14 residues. Trimming took 7 bases from V and 0 from J, leaving 10 bases between them. The CDR3 DNA reads as TGTGCCAGCAATCGAGGTGACTCCTACAATGAGCAGTTCTTC. This translates into CASNRGDSYNEQFF.

The chain has TRBV11-2 and TRBJ2-5; no clear D gene. TRBJ2-7 matches the DNA end more closely, so the J call is doubtful. Germline V gene sequence: CDR1 SGHAT, CDR2 FQNNGV. The CDR3 is made up of 13 amino acids. The CDR3 sequence: CASSSPWDYEQYF. CDR3 coding DNA: TGTGCCAGCAGCTCCCCCTGGGACTACGAGCAGTACTTC.

This chain joins TRBV5-1 and TRBJ2-1, with TRBD2 identical over 9 bases. Germline V gene lookup returns CDR1 SGHRS and CDR2 YFSETQ. The CDR3 runs 16 residues. Unmatched junction bases numbered 8, after V lost 1 base and J lost 6 bases. The CDR3 nucleotides are TGCGCCAGCAGCTTGTTGGCTAGCGGGACTTTCAATGAGCAGTTCTTC. It codes for CASSLLASGTFNEQFF.

V usage is TRBV13 and J usage is TRBJ1-5; D is unresolved. V lost 5 bases, J lost 5 bases, and 10 bases lay in between. CDR1 is PRHDT, CDR2 FYEKMQ, per germline (reference sequence). The CDR3 spans 13 residues. CDR3 in DNA: TGTGCCAGCAGCGGAGGTCTGGATCAGCCCCAGCATTTT. It codes for CASSGGLDQPQHF.

J is TRBJ2-3 and V is TRBV30, with a weak D call TRBD2 (5 bases). This CDR3 has 13 amino acids. Trimming removed 0 bases at V and 4 bases at J, with 8 bases between. Per germline, CDR1 GTSNPN and CDR2 SVGIG (reference sequence). In nucleotides, the CDR3 is TGTGCCTGGAGTGTATTGAGGGCAGATACGCAGTATTTT. It is translated as CAWSVLRADTQYF.

The chain links TRBV28 to TRBJ2-1; tentative D call: TRBD1 (5 bases). V gave up 1 base and J gave up 4 bases, with 14 bases separating them. Germline loops: CDR1 MDHEN, CDR2 SYDVKM. CDR3 length equals 16 residues. For the CDR3, the DNA is TGTGCCAGCAGTTTATTTAGGCTGGACATTTACAATGAGCAGTTCTTC. Its protein product is CASSLFRLDIYNEQFF.

The rearrangement joins TRBV6-1 to TRBJ2-7; 9 bases are a match to TRBD2. There are 16 residues in the CDR3. Germline V lookup: CDR1 MNHNS, CDR2 SASEGT. With V trimmed by 2 bases and J by 2 bases, 7 bases remained unmatched. The CDR3 region is CASSEWGRGGTYEQYF. CDR3 coding DNA: TGTGCCAGCAGTGAATGGGGGCGGGGGGGGACCTACGAGCAGTACTTC.

The chain joins TRBV5-4 to TRBJ2-3; 10 bases fit TRBD2. CDR3 length equals 18 residues. V gave up 2 bases and J gave up 4 bases; unmatched junction bases: 13. The germline V gene has CDR1 SGHNT and CDR2 YYREEE (reference sequence). CDR3 loop: CASSFGGGLAGAADTQYF. The CDR3 bases are TGTGCCAGCAGCTTCGGGGGGGGGCTAGCGGGAGCAGCAGATACGCAGTATTTT.

CDR3 nucleotides: TGTGCCATCAGTGATGATAGCGGGATTAACACAGATACGCAGTATTTT. Translated: CAISDDSGINTDTQYF. The rearrangement links TRBV10-3 to TRBJ2-3, with 8 nucleotides matching TRBD2. V was pared by 3 bases and J by 2 bases, with 7 bases of the junction left unmatched. Germline lookup yields CDR1 ENHRY and CDR2 SYGVKD. CDR3 length: 16 amino acids.

The J gene is TRBJ2-3, the V gene TRBV28; tentatively, D is TRBD1 (6 bases). The V gene's germline CDR1 is MDHEN and CDR2 SYDVKM. The ends were cut back, 5 bases at V and 0 bases at J, with 12 bases in the middle. The CDR3 runs to 15 residues. The CDR3 region is CASSPDRSSTDTQYF. Written as DNA, the CDR3 is TGTGCCAGCAGTCCCGACAGGTCAAGCACAGATACGCAGTATTTT.

This clone showed up just a few times. The gene calls are TRBV6-6 and TRBJ2-2; D gene uncertain. Trimming stripped 2 bases from V and 5 bases from J, with 3 bases between. The CDR3 contains 12 residues. Germline loops: CDR1 MNHNY, CDR2 SVGAGI (reference sequence). This CDR3 reads CASSYATGELFF. DNA for the CDR3: TGTGCCAGCAGTTACGCGACCGGGGAGCTGTTTTTT.

The chain links TRBV19 to TRBJ2-4, with 12 bases fitting TRBD2. Unmatched junction bases numbered 2, after V lost 3 bases and J lost 8 bases. The germline V gene encodes CDR1 LNHDA and CDR2 SQIVND (reference sequence). The CDR3 loop spans 14 amino acids. The CDR3 is CASSMTSGGYIQYF. The CDR3 DNA sequence: TGTGCCAGTAGTATGACTAGCGGGGGCTACATTCAGTACTTC.

This clone has a count of ten or more. The V call is TRBV30, the J call TRBJ1-2, with D tentatively TRBD1 (5 bases). CDR3 length: 14 residues. Germline CDR1 and CDR2: GTSNPN and SVGIG (reference sequence). V was trimmed by 0 bases and J by 0 bases, leaving 8 bases between them. This CDR3 reads CAWSVGGANYGYTF. CDR3 bases: TGTGCCTGGAGTGTTGGGGGGGCTAACTATGGCTACACCTTC.

This clone has a handful of counts. This chain connects TRBV12-5 to TRBJ1-1, with 7 bases identical to TRBD1. CDR3 length: 15 amino acids. Trimming cost V 3 bases and J 4 bases; bases outside gene matches: 8. Germline CDR1 is LGHNT and CDR2 is FRNRAP. The CDR3 nucleotides are TGTGCTAGTGGTTTCAACAGGGGCAAGGGCACTGAAGCTTTCTTT. Protein product: CASGFNRGKGTEAFF.

The chain carries TRBV27 and TRBJ2-7, with 8 bases aligning to TRBD1. CDR3 size: 15 residues. Per the germline V gene, CDR1 is MNHEY and CDR2 is SMNVEV (reference sequence). The trim removed 0 bases at V and 5 bases at J, leaving 6 bases unmatched. The CDR3 region is CASSLSVTGADEQYF. CDR3 nucleotides: TGTGCCAGCAGTTTATCCGTGACAGGGGCGGACGAGCAGTACTTC.

Comments on this clone: This sample also contains other DNA sequences that code for the same CDR3. The chain combines TRBV6-1 with TRBJ2-7; D unresolved. V gave up 4 bases and J gave up 2 bases, with 9 bases separating them. Germline-derived CDR1 and CDR2 are MNHNS and SASEGT. This CDR3 spans 13 amino acids. The CDR3 nucleotides read TGTGCCAGCAGTGCCAGATTACCCTACGAGCAGTACTTC. It translates to CASSARLPYEQYF.

The gene calls are TRBV15 and TRBJ2-3, with 10 positions matching TRBD2. Germline V gene data show CDR1 as LNHNV and CDR2 as YYDKDF (reference sequence). The CDR3 is 16 amino acids. The trim removed 2 bases at V and 3 bases at J, leaving 5 bases unmatched. CDR3: CATSRKAGGPTDTQYF. The CDR3 region has the DNA TGTGCCACCAGCAGAAAAGCGGGAGGGCCGACAGATACGCAGTATTTT.

This clone appeared a few times. The rearrangement links TRBV5-4 to TRBJ2-2, with TRBD2 matching 15 bases. After removal of 4 bases from V and 6 bases from J, the junction contained 7 bases not matched to a gene. Germline CDR1 SGHNT, CDR2 YYREEE (reference sequence). The CDR3 contains 17 residues. The CDR3 loop is CASSLGLAGGPAGELFF. CDR3 in DNA: TGTGCCAGCAGCCTAGGACTAGCGGGAGGGCCGGCCGGGGAGCTGTTTTTT.

The rearrangement joins TRBV6-5 to TRBJ2-7; 7 bases map to TRBD1. The V gene end was trimmed by 4 bases and the J gene end by 2 bases; junction bases not matched to a gene: 5. The CDR3 spans 14 residues. CDR1 and CDR2 (germline): MNHEY, SVGAGI. As DNA, the CDR3 is TGTGCCAGCAGTTGGTCTCAGGGGGCCTACGAGCAGTACTTC. Its translation is CASSWSQGAYEQYF.

The chain employs TRBV7-6 and TRBJ2-1; 9 bases match TRBD2. This CDR3 is 16 amino acids long. CDR1 and CDR2 from the germline V gene are SGHVS and FNYEAQ. V shed 6 bases, J shed 8 bases, and the junction held 14 bases outside the gene matches. CDR3 DNA sequence: TGTGCCAGCAGTTCCAATACCGGGACTAGCACTCATGAGCAGTTCTTC. Its protein product is CASSSNTGTSTHEQFF.

This clone has more than one count but fewer than ten. The chain is built from TRBV19 and TRBJ1-6; no firm D call. The CDR3 has 15 residues. In germline, CDR1 is LNHDA, CDR2 SQIVND (reference sequence). V gave up 7 bases and J gave up 0 bases, with 10 bases separating them. The CDR3 sequence is CASTSIGSYNSPLHF. As DNA, the CDR3 is TGTGCCAGTACCTCAATCGGCTCCTATAATTCACCCCTCCACTTT. Full variable domain (missing parts from reference TRBV19 and TRBJ1-6): DGGITQSPKYLFRKEGQNVTLSCEQNLNHDAMYWYRQDPGQGLRLIYYSQIVNDFQKGDIAEGYSVSREKKESFPLTVTSAQKNPTAFYLCASTSIGSYNSPLHFGNGTRLTVT.

This clone rates as medium-sized (0.01 to 0.1%). The J gene is TRBJ2-7, the V gene TRBV6-5, with D perhaps matching TRBD2 (5 bases). Germline lookup yields CDR1 MNHEY and CDR2 SVGAGI. The CDR3 is 13 amino acids. V was pared by 7 bases and J by 4 bases, with 14 bases between. CDR3: CASTRSSGYEQYF. CDR3 bases: TGTGCCAGCACCCGATCGAGCGGATACGAGCAGTACTTC.

This clone has just one count. The J gene is TRBJ2-3, the V gene TRBV9, with 15 bases lining up with TRBD2. Germline V gene data show CDR1 as SGDLS and CDR2 as YYNGEE. The CDR3 contains 19 residues. After removal of 4 bases from V and 1 base from J, the junction contained 10 bases not matched to a gene. The CDR3 loop reads CASSIRGLAGGGRTDTQYF. In DNA form, the CDR3 reads TGTGCCAGCAGCATCCGTGGACTAGCGGGAGGGGGACGCACAGATACGCAGTATTTT. The full variable domain, in which reference TRBV9 and TRBJ2-3 provide the parts outside the CDR3, is DSGVTQTPKHLITATGQRVTLRCSPRSGDLSVYWYQQSLDQGLQFLIQYYNGEERAKGNILERFSAQQFPDLHSELNLSSLELGDSALYFCASSIRGLAGGGRTDTQYFGPGTRLTVL.

Only a few counts were recorded for this clone. The chain is built from TRBV4-1 and TRBJ2-7; 11 nucleotides match TRBD2. Germline lookup yields CDR1 MGHRA and CDR2 YSYEKL. Unmatched junction bases numbered 6, after V lost 4 bases and J lost 7 bases. This CDR3 is 14 amino acids long. CDR3 sequence reads: CASSPVTSGGEQYF. In DNA, the CDR3 is TGCGCCAGCAGCCCAGTCACTAGCGGGGGTGAGCAGTACTTC.

V gene TRBV6-5 combines with J gene TRBJ2-7; 9 bases fit TRBD2. This CDR3 has 13 residues. J gave up 3 bases and V 5 bases, and 2 bases lay outside the gene matches. The germline V gene has CDR1 MNHEY and CDR2 SVGAGI. CDR3 region: CASSAGGIYEQYF. Written as DNA, the CDR3 is TGTGCCAGCAGTGCGGGGGGGATCTACGAGCAGTACTTC.

The gene calls are TRBV30 and TRBJ1-1; maybe TRBD1 (6 bases). This CDR3 comprises 14 residues. Trimming stripped 0 bases from V and 6 bases from J, with 14 bases between. CDR1 is GTSNPN and CDR2 is SVGIG in the germline V gene (reference sequence). CDR3 DNA sequence: TGTGCCTGGAGTGTGGGACAACCGAGGGCTGAAGCTTTCTTT. Amino acid sequence: CAWSVGQPRAEAFF.

The J gene is TRBJ2-7, the V gene TRBV11-2; possible D gene TRBD1, 6 bases. The ends were cut back, 2 bases at V and 4 bases at J, with 12 bases in the middle. This CDR3 has 14 residues. The V gene's germline CDR1 is SGHAT and CDR2 FQNNGV. The CDR3 region is CASSLSRGEYEQYF. The CDR3 DNA reads as TGTGCCAGCAGCTTATCCAGGGGAGAGTACGAGCAGTACTTC.